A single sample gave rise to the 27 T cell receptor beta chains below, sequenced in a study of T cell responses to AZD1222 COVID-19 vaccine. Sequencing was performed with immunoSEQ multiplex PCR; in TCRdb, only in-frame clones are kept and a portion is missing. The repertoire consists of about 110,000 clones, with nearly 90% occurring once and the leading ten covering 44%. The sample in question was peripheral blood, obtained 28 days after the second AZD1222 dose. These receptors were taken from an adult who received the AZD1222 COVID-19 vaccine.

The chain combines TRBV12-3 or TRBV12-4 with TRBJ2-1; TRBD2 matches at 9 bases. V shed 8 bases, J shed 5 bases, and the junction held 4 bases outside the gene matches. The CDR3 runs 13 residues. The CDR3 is CASGSSGDNEQFF. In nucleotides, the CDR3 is TGTGCCAGCGGGTCTAGCGGGGACAATGAGCAGTTCTTC.

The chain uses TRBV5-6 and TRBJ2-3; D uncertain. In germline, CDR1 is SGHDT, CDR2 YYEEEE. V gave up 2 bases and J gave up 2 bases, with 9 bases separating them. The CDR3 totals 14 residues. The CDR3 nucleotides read TGTGCCAGCAGCTTTAGCCTAAACACAGATACGCAGTATTTT. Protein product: CASSFSLNTDTQYF.

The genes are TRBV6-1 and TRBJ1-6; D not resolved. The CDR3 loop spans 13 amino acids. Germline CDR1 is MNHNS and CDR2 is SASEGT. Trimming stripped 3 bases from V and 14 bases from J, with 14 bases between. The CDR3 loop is CASSEGSRWALHF. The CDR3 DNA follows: TGTGCCAGCAGTGAGGGCAGTCGATGGGCCCTCCACTTT.

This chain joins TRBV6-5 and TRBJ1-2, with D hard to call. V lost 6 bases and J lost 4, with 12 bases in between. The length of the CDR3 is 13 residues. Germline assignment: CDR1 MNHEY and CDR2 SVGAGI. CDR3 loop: CASSPLAPYGYTF. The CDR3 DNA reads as TGTGCCAGCAGCCCACTTGCGCCCTATGGCTACACCTTC.

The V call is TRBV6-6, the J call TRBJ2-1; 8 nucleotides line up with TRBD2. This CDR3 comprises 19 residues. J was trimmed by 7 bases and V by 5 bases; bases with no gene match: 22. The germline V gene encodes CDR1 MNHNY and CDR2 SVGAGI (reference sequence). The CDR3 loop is CASSPPSGGGHSSGNEQFF. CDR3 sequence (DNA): TGTGCCAGCAGTCCACCCTCCGGGGGGGGCCATTCTTCGGGTAATGAGCAGTTCTTC.

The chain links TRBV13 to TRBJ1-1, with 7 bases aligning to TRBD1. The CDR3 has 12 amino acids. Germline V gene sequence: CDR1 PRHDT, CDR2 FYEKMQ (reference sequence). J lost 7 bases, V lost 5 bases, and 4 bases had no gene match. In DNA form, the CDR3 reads TGTGCCAGCAGCCCCCGGGACAGTGAAGCTTTCTTT. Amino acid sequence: CASSPRDSEAFF.

Here the CDR3 reads CSVEPSPSGRGRTDTQYF. The DNA for the CDR3 is TGCAGCGTTGAGCCTAGCCCTAGCGGGAGGGGAAGGACAGATACGCAGTATTTT. This chain connects TRBV29-1 to TRBJ2-3, with 12 bases fitting TRBD2. The CDR3 spans 18 residues. Germline values: CDR1 SQVTM, CDR2 ANQGSEA. Trimming cost V 3 bases and J 3 bases; bases outside gene matches: 13.

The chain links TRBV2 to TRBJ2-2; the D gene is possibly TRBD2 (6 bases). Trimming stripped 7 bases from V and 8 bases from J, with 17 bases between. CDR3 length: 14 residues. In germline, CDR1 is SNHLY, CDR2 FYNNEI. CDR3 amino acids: CASKGRTSGGELFF. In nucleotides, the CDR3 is TGTGCCAGCAAAGGGAGGACCTCAGGTGGGGAGCTGTTTTTT.

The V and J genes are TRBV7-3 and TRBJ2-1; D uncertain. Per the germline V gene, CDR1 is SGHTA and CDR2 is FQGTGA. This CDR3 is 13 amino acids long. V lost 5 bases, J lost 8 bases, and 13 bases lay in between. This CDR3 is CASSASQVDEQFF. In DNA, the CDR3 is TGTGCCAGCAGCGCCAGTCAAGTTGATGAGCAGTTCTTC.

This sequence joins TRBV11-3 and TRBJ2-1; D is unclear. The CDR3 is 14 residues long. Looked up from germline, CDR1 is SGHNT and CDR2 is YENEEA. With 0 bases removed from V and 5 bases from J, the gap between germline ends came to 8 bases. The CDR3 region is CASSLDNAHNEQFF. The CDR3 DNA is TGTGCCAGCAGCTTAGATAATGCCCACAATGAGCAGTTCTTC.

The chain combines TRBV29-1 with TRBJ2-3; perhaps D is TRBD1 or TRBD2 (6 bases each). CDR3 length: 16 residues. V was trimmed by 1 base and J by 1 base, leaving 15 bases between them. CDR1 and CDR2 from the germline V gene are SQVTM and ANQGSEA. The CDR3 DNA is TGCAGCGTTGAAGTGGGGGGCCTTATCGGCACAGATACGCAGTATTTT. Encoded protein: CSVEVGGLIGTDTQYF.

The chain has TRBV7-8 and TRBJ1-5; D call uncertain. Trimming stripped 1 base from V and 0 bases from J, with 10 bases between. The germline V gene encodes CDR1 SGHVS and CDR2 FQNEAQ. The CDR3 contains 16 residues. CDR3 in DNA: TGTGCCAGCAGCTTAGGAAGGTTTAGTAGCAATCAGCCCCAGCATTTT. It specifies CASSLGRFSSNQPQHF. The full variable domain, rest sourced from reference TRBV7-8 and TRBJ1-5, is GAGVSQSPRYKVAKRGQDVALRCDPISGHVSLFWYQQALGQGPEFLTYFQNEAQLDKSGLPSDRFFAERPEGSVSTLKIQRTQQEDSAVYLCASSLGRFSSNQPQHFGDGTRLSIL.

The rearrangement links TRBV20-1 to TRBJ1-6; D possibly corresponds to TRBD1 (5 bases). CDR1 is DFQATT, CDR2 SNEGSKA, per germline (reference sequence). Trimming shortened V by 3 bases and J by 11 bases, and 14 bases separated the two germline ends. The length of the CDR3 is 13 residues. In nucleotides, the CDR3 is TGCAGTGCTAGTGAGGGGACTTTCGCACCCCTCCACTTT. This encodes CSASEGTFAPLHF.

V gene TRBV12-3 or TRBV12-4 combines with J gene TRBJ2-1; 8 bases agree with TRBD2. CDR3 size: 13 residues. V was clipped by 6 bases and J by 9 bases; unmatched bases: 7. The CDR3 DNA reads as TGTGCCAGCAGCGACCGGGGGGGCAGTGAGCAGTTCTTC. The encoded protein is CASSDRGGSEQFF.

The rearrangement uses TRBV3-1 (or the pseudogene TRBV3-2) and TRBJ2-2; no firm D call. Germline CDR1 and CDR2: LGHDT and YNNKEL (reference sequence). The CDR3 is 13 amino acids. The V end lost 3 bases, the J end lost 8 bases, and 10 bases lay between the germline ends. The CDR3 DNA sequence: TGTGCCAGCAGCCACCCGCCCCCGGGGGAGCTGTTTTTT. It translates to CASSHPPPGELFF.

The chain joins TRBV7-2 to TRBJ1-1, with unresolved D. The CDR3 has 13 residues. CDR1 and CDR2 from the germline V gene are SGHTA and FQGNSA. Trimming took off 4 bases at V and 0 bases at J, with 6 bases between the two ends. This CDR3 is CASSSSMNTEAFF. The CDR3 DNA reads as TGTGCCAGCAGCTCCTCTATGAACACTGAAGCTTTCTTT.

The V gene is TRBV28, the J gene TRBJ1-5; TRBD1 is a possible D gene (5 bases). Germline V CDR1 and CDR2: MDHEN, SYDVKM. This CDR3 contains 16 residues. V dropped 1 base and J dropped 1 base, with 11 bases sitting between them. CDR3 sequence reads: CASSLSVGLSNQPQHF. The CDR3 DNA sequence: TGTGCCAGCAGTTTATCGGTGGGGCTAAGCAATCAGCCCCAGCATTTT.

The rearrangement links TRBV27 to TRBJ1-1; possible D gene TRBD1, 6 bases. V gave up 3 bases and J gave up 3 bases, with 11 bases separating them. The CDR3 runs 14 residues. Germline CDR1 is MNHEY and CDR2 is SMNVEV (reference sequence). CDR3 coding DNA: TGTGCCAGCAGTTTTGGGACATCGCACACTGAAGCTTTCTTT. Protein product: CASSFGTSHTEAFF.

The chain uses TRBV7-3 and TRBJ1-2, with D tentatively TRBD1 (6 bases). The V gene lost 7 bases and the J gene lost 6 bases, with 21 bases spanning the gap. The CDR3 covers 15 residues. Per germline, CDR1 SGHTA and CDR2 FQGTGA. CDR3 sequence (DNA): TGTGCCAGCAACGTACGGGGGGGCTTTTTAGATGGCTACACCTTC. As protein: CASNVRGGFLDGYTF. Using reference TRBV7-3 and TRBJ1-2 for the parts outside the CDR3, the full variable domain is GAGVSQTPSNKVTEKGKYVELRCDPISGHTALYWYRQSLGQGPEFLIYFQGTGAADDSGLPNDRFFAVRPEGSVSTLKIQRTERGDSAVYLCASNVRGGFLDGYTFGSGTRLTVV.

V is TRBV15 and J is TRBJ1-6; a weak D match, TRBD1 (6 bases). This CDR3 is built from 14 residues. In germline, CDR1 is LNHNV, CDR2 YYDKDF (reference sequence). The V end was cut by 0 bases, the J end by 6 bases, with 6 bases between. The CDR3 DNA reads TGTGCCACCAGCAGAGACAGGGGTAATTCACCCCTCCACTTT. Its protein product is CATSRDRGNSPLHF.

DNA of the CDR3: TGCAGCGTTGAAAGGGGGGAAGCTTTCTTT. Its translation is CSVERGEAFF. V usage is TRBV29-1 and J usage is TRBJ1-1, with TRBD1 as a possible D gene (6 bases). This CDR3 region has 10 residues. The germline CDR1 and CDR2 sequences are SQVTM and ANQGSEA. V was pared by 2 bases and J by 8 bases, with 6 bases between.

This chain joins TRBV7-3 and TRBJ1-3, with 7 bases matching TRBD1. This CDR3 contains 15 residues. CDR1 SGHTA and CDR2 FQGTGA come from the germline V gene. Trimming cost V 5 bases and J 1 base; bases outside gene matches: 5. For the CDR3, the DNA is TGTGCCAGCAGCCTAAACAGGGGTTCTGGAAACACCATATATTTT. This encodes CASSLNRGSGNTIYF.

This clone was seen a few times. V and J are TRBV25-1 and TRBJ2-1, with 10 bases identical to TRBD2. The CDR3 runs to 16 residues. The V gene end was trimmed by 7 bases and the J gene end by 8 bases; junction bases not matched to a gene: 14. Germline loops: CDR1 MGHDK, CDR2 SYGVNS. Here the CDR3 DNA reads TGTGCCAGCACCGAAGGGCGTCTAGCGGGAGCCGATGAGCAGTTCTTC. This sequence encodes CASTEGRLAGADEQFF.

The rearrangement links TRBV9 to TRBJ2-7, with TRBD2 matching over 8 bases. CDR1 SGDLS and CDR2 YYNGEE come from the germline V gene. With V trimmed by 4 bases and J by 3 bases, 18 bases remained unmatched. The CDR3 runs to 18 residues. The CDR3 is CASSPASASIAGLYEQYF. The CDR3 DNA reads TGTGCCAGCAGCCCCGCTTCGGCGTCTATAGCGGGACTCTACGAGCAGTACTTC.

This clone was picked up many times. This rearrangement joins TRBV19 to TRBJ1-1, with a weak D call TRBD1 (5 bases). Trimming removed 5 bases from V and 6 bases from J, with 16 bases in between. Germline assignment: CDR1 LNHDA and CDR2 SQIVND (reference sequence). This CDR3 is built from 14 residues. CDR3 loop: CASSPPRGRAEAFF. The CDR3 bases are TGTGCCAGTAGTCCCCCCCGGGGGAGGGCTGAAGCTTTCTTT.

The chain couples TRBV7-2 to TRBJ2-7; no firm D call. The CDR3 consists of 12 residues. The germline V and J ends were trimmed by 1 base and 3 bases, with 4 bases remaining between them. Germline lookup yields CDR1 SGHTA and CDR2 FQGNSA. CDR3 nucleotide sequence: TGTGCCAGCAGCTTAGTGATCTACGAGCAGTACTTC. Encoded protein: CASSLVIYEQYF.

This CDR3 reads CASSGTSGRSSGELFF. The CDR3 region has the DNA TGTGCCAGCAGTGGGACTAGCGGGAGGAGTTCCGGGGAGCTGTTTTTT. This rearrangement joins TRBV27 to TRBJ2-2; 15 nucleotides agree with TRBD2. Unmatched junction bases numbered 4, after V lost 5 bases and J lost 6 bases. Germline V gene lookup returns CDR1 MNHEY and CDR2 SMNVEV (reference sequence). The CDR3 runs 16 residues.